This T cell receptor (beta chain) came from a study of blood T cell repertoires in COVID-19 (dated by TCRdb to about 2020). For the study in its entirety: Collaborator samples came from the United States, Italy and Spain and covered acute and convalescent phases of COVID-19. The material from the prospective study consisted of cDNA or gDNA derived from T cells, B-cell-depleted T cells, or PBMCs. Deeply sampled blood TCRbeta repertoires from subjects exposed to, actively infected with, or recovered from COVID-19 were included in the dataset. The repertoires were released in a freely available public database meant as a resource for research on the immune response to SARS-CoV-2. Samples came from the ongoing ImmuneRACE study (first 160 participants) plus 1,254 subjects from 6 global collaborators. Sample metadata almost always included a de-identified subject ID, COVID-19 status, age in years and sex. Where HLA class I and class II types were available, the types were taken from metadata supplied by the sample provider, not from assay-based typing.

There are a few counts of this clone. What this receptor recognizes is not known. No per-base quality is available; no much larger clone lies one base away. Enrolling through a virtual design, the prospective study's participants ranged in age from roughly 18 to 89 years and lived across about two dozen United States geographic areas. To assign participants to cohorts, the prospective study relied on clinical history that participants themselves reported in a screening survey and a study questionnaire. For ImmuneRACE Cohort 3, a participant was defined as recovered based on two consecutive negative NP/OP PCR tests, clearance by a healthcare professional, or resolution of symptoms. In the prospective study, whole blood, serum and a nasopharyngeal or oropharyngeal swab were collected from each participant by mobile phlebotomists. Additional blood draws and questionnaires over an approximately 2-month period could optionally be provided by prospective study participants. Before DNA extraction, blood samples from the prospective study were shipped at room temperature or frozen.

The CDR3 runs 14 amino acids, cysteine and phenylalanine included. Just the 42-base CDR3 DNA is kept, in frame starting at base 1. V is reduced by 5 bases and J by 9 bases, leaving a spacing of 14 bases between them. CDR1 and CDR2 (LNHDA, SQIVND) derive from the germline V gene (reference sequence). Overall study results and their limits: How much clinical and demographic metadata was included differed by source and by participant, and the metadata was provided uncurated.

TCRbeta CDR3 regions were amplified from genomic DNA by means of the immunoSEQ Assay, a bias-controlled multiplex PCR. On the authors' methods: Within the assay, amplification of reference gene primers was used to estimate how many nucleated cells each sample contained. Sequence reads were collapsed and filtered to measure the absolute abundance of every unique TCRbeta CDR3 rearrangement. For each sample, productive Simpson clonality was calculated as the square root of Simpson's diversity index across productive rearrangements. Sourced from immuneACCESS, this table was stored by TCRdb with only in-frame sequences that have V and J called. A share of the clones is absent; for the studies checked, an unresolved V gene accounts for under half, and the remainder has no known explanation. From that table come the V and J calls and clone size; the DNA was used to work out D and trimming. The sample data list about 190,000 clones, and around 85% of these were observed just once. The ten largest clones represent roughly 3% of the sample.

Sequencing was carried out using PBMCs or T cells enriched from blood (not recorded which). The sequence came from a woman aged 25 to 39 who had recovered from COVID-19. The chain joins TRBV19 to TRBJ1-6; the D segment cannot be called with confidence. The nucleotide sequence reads TGTGCCAGTAGTCCAACGTGGCAATTTTCACCCCTCCACTTT. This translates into CASSPTWQFSPLHF.